These 16 T cell receptor beta chains originate from one sample sequenced in a study of blood T cell repertoires in COVID-19. Measured with immunoSEQ multiplex PCR; TCRdb has only the in-frame clones, and not every one. This table has more than 85,000 clones, approximately 84% appearing once. The material sequenced was peripheral blood. Receptors originate from a man in his forties or fifties with active or convalescent COVID-19.

This sequence joins TRBV5-5 and TRBJ2-7; D gene uncertain. The CDR3 runs 14 residues. The germline gives CDR1 SGHKS, CDR2 YYEKEE (reference sequence). V lost 2 bases, J lost 0 bases, and 9 bases lay in between. The CDR3 DNA reads as TGTGCCAGCAGCTTTAGTTCGAGCTCCTACGAGCAGTACTTC. It is translated as CASSFSSSSYEQYF.

The chain links TRBV29-1 to TRBJ1-2, with 7 bases aligning to TRBD1. The V segment lost 5 bases and the J segment 5 bases; nucleotides outside the gene matches: 5. The CDR3 totals 12 residues. The germline CDR1 and CDR2 sequences are SQVTM and ANQGSEA. DNA for the CDR3: TGCAGCGTTCTAACAGGGGTTTATGGCTACACCTTC. It translates to CSVLTGVYGYTF.

V gene TRBV25-1 combines with J gene TRBJ2-7; 7 nucleotides line up with TRBD1. Germline assignment: CDR1 MGHDK and CDR2 SYGVNS. Trimming took 2 bases from V and 0 from J; bases not matched to a gene: 4. This CDR3 is built from 15 residues. The CDR3 reads CASSEVGDSSYEQYF. In DNA, the CDR3 is TGTGCCAGCAGTGAAGTTGGGGACAGCTCCTACGAGCAGTACTTC.

The chain joins TRBV21-1 to TRBJ1-1; the DNA was not used to check the table's D call, TRBD1. TRBV21-1 is recorded as a pseudogene. This CDR3 is built from 14 residues. CDR3: CASSKALRTVEAFF. The CDR3 coding sequence is TGTGCCAGCAGCAAAGCGCTAAGGACAGTCGAAGCTTTCTTT.

This clone has more than one count but fewer than ten. J is TRBJ1-2 and V is TRBV12-2. TRBV12-2 is a pseudogene segment. The CDR3 runs to 12 residues. CDR3 in amino acids: CASRLKTYGYTF. CDR3 nucleotides: TGTGCAAGTCGCTTAAAAACTTATGGCTACACCTTC.

This chain connects TRBV23-1 to TRBJ2-4; D is undetermined. TRBV23-1 qualifies as an ORF whose function is uncertain. The CDR3 is made up of 17 amino acids. V lost 0 bases and J 0 bases, leaving 12 bases between the germline ends. CDR3 sequence: CASSQSAESLAKNIQYF. The DNA for the CDR3 is TGCGCCAGCAGTCAATCGGCCGAATCGCTAGCCAAAAACATTCAGTACTTC.

The J gene is TRBJ2-2, the V gene TRBV11-2; 7 nucleotides line up with TRBD1. Per the germline V gene, CDR1 is SGHAT and CDR2 is FQNNGV. V was pared by 3 bases and J by 0 bases, with 4 bases of the junction left unmatched. This CDR3 has 16 amino acids. CDR3 DNA: TGTGCCAGCAGCTTTCACAGGGGTTCGAACACCGGGGAGCTGTTTTTT. Amino acid sequence: CASSFHRGSNTGELFF. Full variable domain (rest looked up from reference TRBV11-2 and TRBJ2-2): EAGVAQSPRYKIIEKRQSVAFWCNPISGHATLYWYQQILGQGPKLLIQFQNNGVVDDSQLPKDRFSAERLKGVDSTLKIQPAKLEDSAVYLCASSFHRGSNTGELFFGEGSRLTVL.

The gene calls are TRBV11-2 and TRBJ1-1, with a possible D match to TRBD1 (6 bases). CDR3 length: 14 residues. Germline V gene data show CDR1 as SGHAT and CDR2 as FQNNGV. Trimming shortened V by 1 base and J by 6 bases, and 12 bases separated the two germline ends. DNA of the CDR3: TGTGCCAGCAGCTTAGCTGGGGGCGCGGCTGAAGCTTTCTTT. Protein: CASSLAGGAAEAFF.

The chain links TRBV3-1 (or the pseudogene TRBV3-2) to TRBJ2-1, with D possibly matching TRBD1 (6 bases). This CDR3 has 15 amino acids. Germline V lookup: CDR1 LGHDT, CDR2 YNNKEL (reference sequence). V lost 5 bases to trimming and J lost 4 bases, with 15 bases between them. The CDR3, as DNA: TGTGCCAGCAGCTACACCGGGACATCTTACAATGAGCAGTTCTTC. Translated, it gives CASSYTGTSYNEQFF.

This clone was detected once. The chain links TRBV19 to TRBJ1-4, with D perhaps matching TRBD1 (5 bases). V lost 4 bases to trimming and J lost 0 bases, with 9 bases between them. CDR3 length: 15 residues. In germline, CDR1 is LNHDA, CDR2 SQIVND (reference sequence). This CDR3 reads CASSSGDATNEKLFF. DNA of the CDR3: TGTGCCAGTAGTAGCGGGGACGCAACTAATGAAAAACTGTTTTTT.

This chain uses TRBV3-1 (or the pseudogene TRBV3-2) with TRBJ1-2; TRBD1 matches at 8 bases. Germline trimming cut 4 bases from V and 7 bases from J; bases unmatched to any gene: 8. Per germline, CDR1 LGHDT and CDR2 YNNKEL (reference sequence). This CDR3 has 14 residues. CDR3 sequence: CASSRGQGRSGYTF. The CDR3 bases are TGTGCCAGCAGCCGTGGACAGGGTAGAAGTGGCTACACCTTC.

The chain couples TRBV10-3 to TRBJ2-3; D possibly corresponds to TRBD1 (6 bases). The CDR3 spans 13 residues. Germline CDR1 and CDR2: ENHRY and SYGVKD. The CDR3 DNA sequence: TGTGCAATCGGACAGCTGAGCACAGATACGCAGTATTTT. Translating it yields CAIGQLSTDTQYF.

In the case of this clone: The same CDR3 is also encoded by other DNA sequences in this sample. The chain couples TRBV12-3 or TRBV12-4 to TRBJ2-7; unclear D gene. The V and J ends lost 4 bases and 1 base respectively, with 2 bases between them. This CDR3 region has 11 residues. This CDR3 reads CASSSSYEQYF. CDR3 in DNA: TGTGCCAGCAGTTCTTCCTACGAGCAGTACTTC.

V is TRBV6-6 and J is TRBJ1-4, with D perhaps TRBD1 (5 bases). This CDR3 spans 13 amino acids. The germline CDR1 and CDR2 sequences are MNHNY and SVGAGI (reference sequence). Between the trimmed V and J ends, which lost 5 bases and 8 bases, there was a span of 12 bases. CDR3 bases: TGTGCCAGCAGTCGGGGGGGTTTCGAAAAACTGTTTTTT. It yields the protein CASSRGGFEKLFF.

This clone is labeled as large. V is TRBV19 and J is TRBJ1-2; 7 nucleotides match TRBD1. The CDR3 contains 13 residues. Trimming cost V 3 bases and J 8 bases; bases outside gene matches: 6. Germline loops: CDR1 LNHDA, CDR2 SQIVND (reference sequence). For the CDR3, the DNA is TGTGCCAGTAGTATCCGAGGGGGCGAAGGCTACACCTTC. This sequence encodes CASSIRGGEGYTF. The entire variable domain, with the rest obtained from reference TRBV19 and TRBJ1-2, is as follows: DGGITQSPKYLFRKEGQNVTLSCEQNLNHDAMYWYRQDPGQGLRLIYYSQIVNDFQKGDIAEGYSVSREKKESFPLTVTSAQKNPTAFYLCASSIRGGEGYTFGSGTRLTVV.

The chain joins TRBV9 to TRBJ2-7; 15 bases line up with TRBD2. The V gene end was trimmed by 4 bases and the J gene end by 6 bases; junction bases not matched to a gene: 5. The CDR3 runs to 15 residues. CDR1 SGDLS and CDR2 YYNGEE come from the germline V gene. CDR3 sequence reads: CASSSRTSGGAEQYF. The CDR3 DNA reads as TGTGCCAGCAGCTCCCGGACTAGCGGGGGGGCCGAGCAGTACTTC.